This T cell receptor beta chain was profiled in a study of blood T cell repertoires in COVID-19 (dated by TCRdb to the early 2020s). At the level of the whole study: Samples from collaborators originated in the United States, Italy and Spain and spanned both the acute and convalescent phases of COVID-19. The prospective study material was composed of cDNA or gDNA derived from T cells, B-cell-depleted T cells, or PBMCs. The dataset comprised deeply sampled blood TCRbeta repertoires from subjects exposed to, actively infected with, or recovered from COVID-19. A freely available public database, intended as a resource for researchers studying the immune response to SARS-CoV-2, is where the repertoires were released. The samples were drawn from two sources: the first 160 participants of the ongoing ImmuneRACE study, and approximately 1,300 subjects contributed by 6 global collaborators. Sample metadata almost always included a de-identified subject ID, COVID-19 status, age in years and sex. Where HLA class I and class II types were available, the types were taken from metadata supplied by the sample provider, not from assay-based typing. Broad study findings and their caveats: The amount of clinical and demographic metadata varied by source and participant and was provided uncurated.

A word on this clone: This clone's antigen is unknown. The record has no base qualities; no much larger clone is one base away.

V is cut by 3 bases and J by 7 bases, and the space between the germline ends is 16 bases. Counted from cysteine to phenylalanine, this CDR3 has 14 amino acids. Solely the CDR3 DNA is kept, with 42 bases framed from the first base. CDR1 and CDR2 (SGHRS, YFSETQ) derive from the germline V gene. At one collaborating source in Seattle, patients were enrolled during active infection and were followed longitudinally through the course of disease. Each collaborating institution followed its own protocols to collect whole blood in K2EDTA tubes. For TCRbeta analysis, collaborators shipped samples as frozen whole blood, isolated PBMCs, or DNA extracted from either of those sample types. The immunoSEQ Assay, a bias-controlled multiplex PCR, was used to amplify TCRbeta CDR3 regions from genomic DNA. For the original study's pipeline: The number of nucleated cells in each sample was estimated from the amplification of reference gene primers within the assay. Sequence reads were collapsed and filtered to measure the absolute abundance of every unique TCRbeta CDR3 rearrangement. For each sample, productive Simpson clonality was calculated as the square root of Simpson's diversity index over productive rearrangements. TCRdb re-hosts the immuneACCESS table, in-frame sequences only. Its copies lack some clones; in the studies checked, an unresolved V gene accounts for under half of them, and the cause for the rest is not known. V and J calls and clone size come straight from that table; D and trimming were deduced from the DNA. The sample includes 250,000 to 400,000 clones, with almost 90% observed a single time. The ten largest clones take up roughly 2.9% of the sample.

The rearrangement joined TRBV5-1 to TRBJ1-1, and possibly TRBD1, on 6 matching bases. The sequenced sample was peripheral blood. The clonotype was recovered from a woman under 40 with COVID-19, enrolled during active disease. CDR3 protein: CASSSLQGPLEAFF. Read as DNA, the sequence is TGCGCCAGCAGCTCACTACAGGGACCCCTTGAAGCTTTCTTT.